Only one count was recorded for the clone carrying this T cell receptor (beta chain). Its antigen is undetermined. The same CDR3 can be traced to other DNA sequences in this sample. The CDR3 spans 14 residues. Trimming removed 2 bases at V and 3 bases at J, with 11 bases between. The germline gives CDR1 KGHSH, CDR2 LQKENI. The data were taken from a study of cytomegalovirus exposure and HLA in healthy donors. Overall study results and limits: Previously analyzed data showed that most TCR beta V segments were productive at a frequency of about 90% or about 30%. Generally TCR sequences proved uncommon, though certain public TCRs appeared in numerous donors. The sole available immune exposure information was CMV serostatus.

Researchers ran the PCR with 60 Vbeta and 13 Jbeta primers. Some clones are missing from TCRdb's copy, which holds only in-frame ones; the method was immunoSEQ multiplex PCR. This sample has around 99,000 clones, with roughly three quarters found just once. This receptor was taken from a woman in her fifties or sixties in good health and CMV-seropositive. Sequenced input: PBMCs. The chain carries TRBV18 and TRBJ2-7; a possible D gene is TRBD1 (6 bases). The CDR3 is CASSPGQRNYEQYF. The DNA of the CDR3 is TGTGCCAGCTCACCAGGACAGAGAAACTACGAGCAGTACTTC.